The entry that follows covers one T cell receptor (beta chain) sequence. The antigen is not known. This record belongs to a study of identical twins. Study results and limitations: Monozygotic twin pairs showed more out-of-frame TCR alpha sharing than models estimated. Out-of-frame alpha sequences common to twins exhibited a surplus of low generation probability. Insertions were reduced in abundant cord blood beta clonotypes but not in memory repertoires.

TCRdb re-called the 5' RACE reads through MiXCR, storing one row per CDR3 protein. This sample has about 720,000 distinct CDR3 sequences, with 8.6% found just once. The sample also formed part of further work on yellow fever vaccine responses in identical twins.

The material sequenced was PBMCs. The TCR was taken from a woman between 18 and 29 years old in good health.

The CDR3 here is CASSGDSRGRRGYTF. The CDR3 DNA follows: TGTGCCAGCAGCGGAGATTCTAGGGGGCGTAGGGGCTACACCTTC. V usage is TRBV9 and J usage is TRBJ1-2; 7 bases agree with TRBD1. V was clipped by 3 bases and J by 8 bases; unmatched bases: 13. From germline, CDR1 is SGDLS and CDR2 YYNGEE. The CDR3 sequence is 15 residues long.